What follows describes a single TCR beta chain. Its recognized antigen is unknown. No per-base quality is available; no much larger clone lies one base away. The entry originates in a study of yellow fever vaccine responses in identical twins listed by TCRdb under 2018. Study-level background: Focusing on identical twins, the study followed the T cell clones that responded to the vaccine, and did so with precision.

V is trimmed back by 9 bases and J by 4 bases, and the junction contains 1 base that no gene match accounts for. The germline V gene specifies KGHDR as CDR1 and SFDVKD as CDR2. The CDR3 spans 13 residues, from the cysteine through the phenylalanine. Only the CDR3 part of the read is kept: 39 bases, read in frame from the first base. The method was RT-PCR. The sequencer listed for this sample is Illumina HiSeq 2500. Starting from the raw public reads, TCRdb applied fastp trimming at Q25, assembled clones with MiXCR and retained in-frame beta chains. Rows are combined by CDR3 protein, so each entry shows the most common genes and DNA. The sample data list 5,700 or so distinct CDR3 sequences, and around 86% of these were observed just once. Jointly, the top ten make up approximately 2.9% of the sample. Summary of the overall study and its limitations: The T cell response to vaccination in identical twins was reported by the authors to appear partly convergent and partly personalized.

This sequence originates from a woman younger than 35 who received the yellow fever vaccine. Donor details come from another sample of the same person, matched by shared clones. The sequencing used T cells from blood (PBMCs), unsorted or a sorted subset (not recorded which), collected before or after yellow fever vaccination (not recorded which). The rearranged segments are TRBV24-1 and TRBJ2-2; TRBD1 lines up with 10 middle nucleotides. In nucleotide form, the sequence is TGTGCCACCCGGGACAGGGGCACCGGGGAGCTGTTTTTT. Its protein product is CATRDRGTGELFF.